Listed here are 29 T cell receptor beta chains from one sample, sequenced in a study of blood T cell repertoires in COVID-19. Some clones are missing from TCRdb's copy, which holds only in-frame ones; the method was immunoSEQ multiplex PCR. The sample yields 390,000 or so clones, 75% to 90% seen once. Sequencing input: peripheral blood. The receptors derive from a woman in her twenties or thirties with active or convalescent COVID-19.

This clone has just a few counts. The V gene is TRBV6-5, the J gene TRBJ1-6; 7 nucleotides match TRBD1. The CDR3 loop spans 15 amino acids. Germline V gene sequence: CDR1 MNHEY, CDR2 SVGAGI. The trim removed 6 bases at V and 7 bases at J, leaving 9 bases unmatched. The DNA of the CDR3 is TGTGCCAGCAGAACGTTCCGGGACAGAAATTCACCCCTCCACTTT. Translation: CASRTFRDRNSPLHF.

This rearrangement joins TRBV4-1 to TRBJ1-1, with a possible D match to TRBD1 (5 bases). Germline loops: CDR1 MGHRA, CDR2 YSYEKL. CDR3 length: 14 amino acids. V lost 2 bases and J 1 base, leaving 8 bases between the germline ends. The CDR3 DNA reads TGCGCCAGCAGCCAACCGACAGCGAACACTGAAGCTTTCTTT. Its translation: CASSQPTANTEAFF.

The CDR3 here is CASSGWPTANTEAFF. The CDR3 nucleotides are TGTGCCAGCAGTGGCTGGCCTACAGCGAACACTGAAGCTTTCTTT. The rearrangement links TRBV2 to TRBJ1-1; D uncertain. V was cut by 4 bases and J by 1 base, with 13 bases left in between. Germline lookup yields CDR1 SNHLY and CDR2 FYNNEI. The CDR3 covers 15 residues.

This clone has a single count. V is TRBV2 and J is TRBJ1-4; 10 bases are shared with TRBD1. There are 14 residues in the CDR3. Germline CDR1 is SNHLY and CDR2 is FYNNEI. V was pared by 7 bases and J by 7 bases, with 6 bases of the junction left unmatched. The CDR3 nucleotides read TGTGCCAGCAAGACGGGACAGGGGCTTGAAAAACTGTTTTTT. Amino acids: CASKTGQGLEKLFF.

This clone came up a few times. V and J are TRBV29-1 and TRBJ2-7; 8 positions agree with TRBD1. After removal of 8 bases from V and 0 bases from J, the junction contained 15 bases not matched to a gene. This CDR3 region has 16 residues. Germline V CDR1 and CDR2: SQVTM, ANQGSEA. The CDR3 coding sequence is TGCAGCCCTACCGCAAACCGGGACAGGAACTCCTACGAGCAGTACTTC. It encodes CSPTANRDRNSYEQYF.

V gene TRBV19 combines with J gene TRBJ1-5; D is possibly TRBD1 (5 bases). The CDR3 consists of 15 residues. Germline CDR1 and CDR2: LNHDA and SQIVND (reference sequence). The V gene lost 3 bases and the J gene lost 5 bases, with 14 bases spanning the gap. The CDR3 DNA is TGTGCCAGTAGTATGAAGGGCGGGGCGTATCAGCCCCAGCATTTT. As protein: CASSMKGGAYQPQHF.

As DNA, the CDR3 is TGTGCCAGCAGTGTCCAGGCAAAAGGCTACACCTTC. Translation gives CASSVQAKGYTF. The gene calls are TRBV2 and TRBJ1-2; D gene unclear. The CDR3 spans 12 residues. Germline CDR1 and CDR2: SNHLY and FYNNEI. The V and J ends lost 4 bases and 8 bases respectively, with 11 bases between them.

Written as DNA, the CDR3 is TGCGCCAGCAGCTTGGTCGGCGGACAGGGGGCCACTGAAGCTTTCTTT. Protein product: CASSLVGGQGATEAFF. This chain connects TRBV5-1 to TRBJ1-1; TRBD1 matches at 11 bases. The CDR3 extends over 16 amino acids. V gave up 0 bases and J gave up 4 bases; unmatched junction bases: 5. CDR1 is SGHRS and CDR2 is YFSETQ in the germline V gene.

The chain has TRBV5-1 and TRBJ2-2; 12 nucleotides line up with TRBD2. J lost 4 bases, V lost 1 base, and 11 bases had no gene match. This CDR3 region has 19 residues. The germline CDR1 and CDR2 sequences are SGHRS and YFSETQ. The CDR3 nucleotides are TGCGCCAGCAGCTTGTGGATGCCTAGCGGGAGGGGAGGCACCGGGGAGCTGTTTTTT. Translating it yields CASSLWMPSGRGGTGELFF.

This rearrangement joins TRBV5-1 to TRBJ2-7; TRBD2 is a possible D gene (5 bases). Trimming cost V 4 bases and J 3 bases, with 23 bases left between them. The CDR3 sequence is 17 residues long. Germline V gene sequence: CDR1 SGHRS, CDR2 YFSETQ. CDR3 amino acids: CASSSTTYGVEYYEQYF. The CDR3 nucleotides are TGCGCCAGCAGCAGTACAACATACGGGGTCGAGTACTACGAGCAGTACTTC.

The chain has TRBV3-1 (or the pseudogene TRBV3-2) and TRBJ2-2; the match to TRBD2 covers 10 bases. Germline CDR1 is LGHDT and CDR2 is YNNKEL (reference sequence). V lost 1 base to trimming and J lost 1 base; unmatched junction nucleotides: 6. The CDR3 spans 18 residues. The CDR3 reads CASSQVLAGVRNTGELFF. CDR3 in DNA: TGTGCCAGCAGCCAAGTCCTAGCGGGAGTTCGGAACACCGGGGAGCTGTTTTTT.

V is TRBV2 and J is TRBJ1-2, with D uncertain. Trimming shortened V by 2 bases and J by 6 bases, and 16 bases separated the two germline ends. This CDR3 comprises 15 residues. In germline, CDR1 is SNHLY, CDR2 FYNNEI. DNA of the CDR3: TGTGCCAGCAGTGAATGGCCAGAACCTAGAGATGGCTACACCTTC. Translated: CASSEWPEPRDGYTF. Complete variable domain (other parts from reference TRBV2 and TRBJ1-2): EPEVTQTPSHQVTQMGQEVILRCVPISNHLYFYWYRQILGQKVEFLVSFYNNEISEKSEIFDDQFSVERPDGSNFTLKIRSTKLEDSAMYFCASSEWPEPRDGYTFGSGTRLTVV.

CDR3 in DNA: TGTGCCAGCAGTCCCCCCCGCCCCGGGACAGGGGGCATCTCCTACGAGCAGTACTTC. It specifies CASSPPRPGTGGISYEQYF. This chain connects TRBV28 to TRBJ2-7; 12 bases are a match to TRBD1. This CDR3 spans 19 amino acids. The V segment lost 5 bases and the J segment 0 bases; nucleotides outside the gene matches: 14. CDR1 and CDR2 (germline): MDHEN, SYDVKM.

The V and J genes are TRBV14 and TRBJ2-1; weak D call: TRBD2 (5 bases). This CDR3 region has 16 residues. Between the trimmed V and J ends, which lost 2 bases and 4 bases, there was a span of 15 bases. The germline CDR1 and CDR2 sequences are SGHDN and FVKESK. The CDR3 DNA reads as TGTGCCAGCAGCCAACGTCCACTTGGACTTTACAATGAGCAGTTCTTC. It is translated as CASSQRPLGLYNEQFF. The variable domain in full, with the rest retrieved from reference TRBV14 and TRBJ2-1, is EAGVTQFPSHSVIEKGQTVTLRCDPISGHDNLYWYRRVMGKEIKFLLHFVKESKQDESGMPNNRFLAERTGGTYSTLKVQPAELEDSGVYFCASSQRPLGLYNEQFFGPGTRLTVL.

The gene calls are TRBV7-9 and TRBJ2-7, with 12 nucleotides matching TRBD1. The V gene end was trimmed by 1 base and the J gene end by 6 bases; junction bases not matched to a gene: 4. Germline V gives CDR1 SEHNR, CDR2 FQNEAQ (reference sequence). The CDR3 contains 15 residues. CDR3 DNA: TGTGCCAGCAGCTTAGTGGGACAGGGGGCGAGCGAGCAGTACTTC. This gives the protein CASSLVGQGASEQYF.

This chain connects TRBV19 to TRBJ2-2, with D perhaps TRBD2 (5 bases). The CDR3 sequence is 17 residues long. The germline V and J ends were trimmed by 3 bases and 4 bases, with 18 bases remaining between them. Germline values: CDR1 LNHDA, CDR2 SQIVND (reference sequence). The CDR3 protein is CASSMRLVEGGTGELFF. The CDR3 DNA follows: TGTGCCAGTAGTATGAGGCTGGTCGAGGGTGGCACCGGGGAGCTGTTTTTT.

The gene calls are TRBV19 and TRBJ1-2; D is possibly TRBD1 (6 bases). The CDR3 has 14 amino acids. V was trimmed by 6 bases and J by 3 bases, leaving 14 bases between them. CDR1 and CDR2 from the germline V gene are LNHDA and SQIVND (reference sequence). In DNA, the CDR3 is TGTGCCAGTAGGAAAAAGGGACAAGACTATGGCTACACCTTC. It encodes CASRKKGQDYGYTF.

The chain uses TRBV19 and TRBJ1-1; 7 nucleotides line up with TRBD1. Germline V gives CDR1 LNHDA, CDR2 SQIVND (reference sequence). The V and J ends lost 7 bases and 1 base, in that order; junction bases with no gene match: 3. The CDR3 is 13 residues long. The CDR3 region has the DNA TGTGCCAGTACGGGACAGCCGAACACTGAAGCTTTCTTT. Translating gives CASTGQPNTEAFF.

This clone has more than one count but fewer than ten. Compared with germline, one end of the junction differs, possibly owing to a read error. The chain has TRBV2 and TRBJ1-2; TRBD1 is a possible D gene (6 bases). CDR1 is SNHLY and CDR2 is FYNNEI in the germline V gene. CDR3 length: 15 residues. The CDR3 DNA sequence: TGTGCCAGCAGTGTAGGCCAGGGGCCTAAGTATGGCTACACCTTC. It yields the protein CASSVGQGPKYGYTF.

This clone was recorded once. V gene TRBV6-6 combines with J gene TRBJ1-2; D is unresolved. V was clipped by 8 bases and J by 6 bases, with 13 bases between them. CDR1 MNHNY and CDR2 SVGAGI come from the germline V gene (reference sequence). This CDR3 spans 12 amino acids. CDR3 DNA sequence: TGTGCCAGCGCGGGAGGCCCCAATGGCTACACCTTC. This gives the protein CASAGGPNGYTF.

The sample holds one count of this clone. CDR3 DNA sequence: TGTGCCAGCAGCCTAGCGGGCCGTATCGACGAGCAGTACTTC. It yields the protein CASSLAGRIDEQYF. The chain has TRBV3-1 (or the pseudogene TRBV3-2) and TRBJ2-7; 7 bases agree with TRBD2. The CDR3 has 14 residues. Germline V gives CDR1 LGHDT, CDR2 YNNKEL (reference sequence). Trimming removed 4 bases from V and 5 bases from J; junction bases left unmatched: 8.

The chain couples TRBV3-1 (or the pseudogene TRBV3-2) to TRBJ2-5; TRBD2 aligns across 8 bases. The CDR3 runs to 17 residues. Germline trimming cut 4 bases from V and 1 base from J; bases unmatched to any gene: 11. CDR1 is LGHDT, CDR2 YNNKEL, per germline (reference sequence). The CDR3 protein is CASSPDQGLVSQETQYF. CDR3 DNA sequence: TGTGCCAGCAGCCCGGACCAGGGACTAGTGAGCCAAGAGACCCAGTACTTC.

As DNA, the CDR3 is TGTGCCAGCGGGGGACTGAGGAACACTGAAGCTTTCTTT. This codes for CASGGLRNTEAFF. The chain carries TRBV12-3 or TRBV12-4 and TRBJ1-1, with D possibly matching TRBD1 (5 bases). The CDR3 consists of 13 residues. The V end lost 8 bases, the J end lost 1 base, and 11 bases lay between the germline ends.

This chain joins TRBV3-1 (or the pseudogene TRBV3-2) and TRBJ2-1; 9 bases agree with TRBD2. Germline CDR1 and CDR2: LGHDT and YNNKEL (reference sequence). V was pared by 2 bases and J by 7 bases, with 6 bases of the junction left unmatched. The CDR3 is 15 amino acids. CDR3 sequence (DNA): TGTGCCAGCAGCCAAACCGGGACTAGCCCGAATGAGCAGTTCTTC. It encodes CASSQTGTSPNEQFF.

The chain has TRBV2 and TRBJ1-2; 8 positions agree with TRBD1. The length of the CDR3 is 13 residues. Looked up from germline, CDR1 is SNHLY and CDR2 is FYNNEI. V dropped 5 bases and J dropped 8; count of bases not matched to a gene: 7. CDR3 sequence reads: CASSTDREGGYTF. CDR3 nucleotides: TGTGCCAGCAGTACGGACAGGGAGGGAGGCTACACCTTC.

The chain couples TRBV6-5 to TRBJ2-7, with D hard to call. This CDR3 spans 13 amino acids. The germline V and J ends were trimmed by 3 bases and 2 bases, with 8 bases remaining between them. Germline lookup yields CDR1 MNHEY and CDR2 SVGAGI. CDR3 in DNA: TGTGCCAGCAGTTATCCAGGTACCTACGAGCAGTACTTC. Translating it yields CASSYPGTYEQYF.

The CDR3 region is CASSQGTTGGLTDTQYF. CDR3 in DNA: TGCGCCAGCAGCCAAGGAACGACAGGGGGCCTCACAGATACGCAGTATTTT. The V call is TRBV4-1, the J call TRBJ2-3; TRBD1 agrees at 10 bases. The CDR3 extends over 17 amino acids. The germline gives CDR1 MGHRA, CDR2 YSYEKL. The ends lost 1 base at V and 2 bases at J; junction bases unmatched: 6.

The chain couples TRBV5-1 to TRBJ1-4, with 7 bases that match TRBD1. Germline trimming cut 3 bases from V and 11 bases from J; bases unmatched to any gene: 7. From germline, CDR1 is SGHRS and CDR2 YFSETQ. This CDR3 spans 13 amino acids. The CDR3 DNA is TGCGCCAGCAGCTCGGGGGACAGCGTGAAACTGTTTTTT. Encoded protein: CASSSGDSVKLFF.

The chain links TRBV6-5 to TRBJ1-1, with D possibly being TRBD1 (6 bases). Trimming removed 3 bases at V and 8 bases at J, with 22 bases between. This CDR3 region has 16 residues. In germline, CDR1 is MNHEY, CDR2 SVGAGI. The CDR3 is CASSYPRQALSGEAFF. The CDR3 nucleotides are TGTGCCAGCAGTTATCCCCGACAGGCGCTAAGCGGCGAAGCTTTCTTT.